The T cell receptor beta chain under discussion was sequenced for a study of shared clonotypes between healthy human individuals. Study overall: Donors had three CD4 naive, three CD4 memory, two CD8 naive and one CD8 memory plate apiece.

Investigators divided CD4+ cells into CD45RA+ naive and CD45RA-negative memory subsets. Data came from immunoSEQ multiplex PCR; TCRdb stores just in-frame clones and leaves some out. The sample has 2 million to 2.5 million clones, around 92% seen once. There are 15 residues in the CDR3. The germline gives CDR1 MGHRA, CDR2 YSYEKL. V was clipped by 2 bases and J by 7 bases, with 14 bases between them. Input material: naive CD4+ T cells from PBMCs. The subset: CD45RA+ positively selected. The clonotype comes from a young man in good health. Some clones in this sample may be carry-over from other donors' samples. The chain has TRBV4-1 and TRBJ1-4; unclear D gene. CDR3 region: CASSQSLVGREKLFF. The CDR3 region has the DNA TGCGCCAGCAGCCAAAGTCTGGTCGGGCGTGAAAAACTGTTTTTT.